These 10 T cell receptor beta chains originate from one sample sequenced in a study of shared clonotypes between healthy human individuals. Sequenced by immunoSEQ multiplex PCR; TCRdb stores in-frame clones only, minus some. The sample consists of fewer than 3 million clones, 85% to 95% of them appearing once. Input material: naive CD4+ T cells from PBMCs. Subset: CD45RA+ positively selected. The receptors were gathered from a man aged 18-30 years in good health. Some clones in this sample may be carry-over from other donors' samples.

CDR3 residues: CSVVGVQGGTQYF. The CDR3 DNA reads as TGCAGCGTTGTGGGAGTCCAAGGGGGGACCCAGTACTTC. This chain connects TRBV29-1 to TRBJ2-5, with D possibly TRBD1 on 6 matching bases. Germline V gene sequence: CDR1 SQVTM, CDR2 ANQGSEA. Deletions cut 4 bases from V and 7 bases from J, with 16 bases between. The CDR3 is 13 amino acids.

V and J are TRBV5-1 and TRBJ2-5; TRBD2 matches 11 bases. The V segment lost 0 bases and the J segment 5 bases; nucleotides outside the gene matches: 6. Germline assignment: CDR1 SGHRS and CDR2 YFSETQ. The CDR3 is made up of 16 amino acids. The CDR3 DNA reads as TGCGCCAGCAGCTTGGATACTAGCGGGAGTGGTGAGACCCAGTACTTC. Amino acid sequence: CASSLDTSGSGETQYF.

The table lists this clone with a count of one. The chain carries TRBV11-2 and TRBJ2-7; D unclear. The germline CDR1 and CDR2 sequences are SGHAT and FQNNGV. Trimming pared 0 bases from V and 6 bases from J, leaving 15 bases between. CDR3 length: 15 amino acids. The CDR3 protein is CASSLDSGLYGEQYF. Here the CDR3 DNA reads TGTGCCAGCAGCTTAGACTCCGGCCTTTACGGCGAGCAGTACTTC. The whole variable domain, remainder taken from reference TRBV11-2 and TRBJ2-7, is EAGVAQSPRYKIIEKRQSVAFWCNPISGHATLYWYQQILGQGPKLLIQFQNNGVVDDSQLPKDRFSAERLKGVDSTLKIQPAKLEDSAVYLCASSLDSGLYGEQYFGPGTRLTVT.

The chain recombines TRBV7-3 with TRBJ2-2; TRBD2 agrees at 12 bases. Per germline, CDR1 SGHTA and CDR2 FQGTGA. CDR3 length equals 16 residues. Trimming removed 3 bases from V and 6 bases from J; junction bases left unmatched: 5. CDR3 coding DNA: TGTGCCAGCAGCTTCGGACTAGCGGGAAGATCCGGGGAGCTGTTTTTT. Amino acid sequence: CASSFGLAGRSGELFF.

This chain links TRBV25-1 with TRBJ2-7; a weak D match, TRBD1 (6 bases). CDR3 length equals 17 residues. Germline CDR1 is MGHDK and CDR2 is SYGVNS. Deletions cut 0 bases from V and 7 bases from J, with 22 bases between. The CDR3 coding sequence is TGTGCCAGCAGTGAATATGTAAGTCGGGCAGGGGCGGTAGAGCAGTACTTC. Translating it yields CASSEYVSRAGAVEQYF.

This chain's CDR3 is CASSLGSGGAYEQYF. CDR3 in DNA: TGCGCCAGCAGCTTGGGGTCAGGGGGAGCCTACGAGCAGTACTTC. This rearrangement joins TRBV5-1 to TRBJ2-7; 7 positions match TRBD1. J gave up 2 bases and V 0 bases, and 5 bases lay outside the gene matches. This CDR3 has 15 amino acids. The V gene's germline CDR1 is SGHRS and CDR2 YFSETQ.

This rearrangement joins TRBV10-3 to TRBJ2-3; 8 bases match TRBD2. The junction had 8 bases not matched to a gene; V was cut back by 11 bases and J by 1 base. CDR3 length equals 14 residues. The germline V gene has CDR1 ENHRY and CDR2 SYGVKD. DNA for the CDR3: TGTGCCTCGGGGAGCGGGGGAGGCACAGATACGCAGTATTTT. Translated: CASGSGGGTDTQYF.

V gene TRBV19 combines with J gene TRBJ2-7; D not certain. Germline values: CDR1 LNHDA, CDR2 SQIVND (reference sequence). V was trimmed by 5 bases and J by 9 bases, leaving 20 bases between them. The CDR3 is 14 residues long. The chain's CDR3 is CASSPGPVPSWQYF. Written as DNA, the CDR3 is TGTGCCAGTAGTCCCGGTCCTGTCCCCTCTTGGCAGTACTTC.

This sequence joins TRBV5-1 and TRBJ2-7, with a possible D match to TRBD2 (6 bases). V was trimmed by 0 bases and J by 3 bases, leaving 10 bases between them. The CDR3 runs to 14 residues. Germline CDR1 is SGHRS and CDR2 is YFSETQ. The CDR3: CASSLGGTYYEQYF. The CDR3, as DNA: TGCGCCAGCAGCTTGGGCGGGACTTACTACGAGCAGTACTTC.

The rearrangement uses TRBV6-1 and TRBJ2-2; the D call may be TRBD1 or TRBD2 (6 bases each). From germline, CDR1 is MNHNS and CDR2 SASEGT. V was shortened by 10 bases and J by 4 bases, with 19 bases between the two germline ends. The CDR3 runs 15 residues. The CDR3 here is CANSRGGSGTGELFF. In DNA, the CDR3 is TGTGCCAATTCCAGGGGAGGTTCCGGCACCGGGGAGCTGTTTTTT.